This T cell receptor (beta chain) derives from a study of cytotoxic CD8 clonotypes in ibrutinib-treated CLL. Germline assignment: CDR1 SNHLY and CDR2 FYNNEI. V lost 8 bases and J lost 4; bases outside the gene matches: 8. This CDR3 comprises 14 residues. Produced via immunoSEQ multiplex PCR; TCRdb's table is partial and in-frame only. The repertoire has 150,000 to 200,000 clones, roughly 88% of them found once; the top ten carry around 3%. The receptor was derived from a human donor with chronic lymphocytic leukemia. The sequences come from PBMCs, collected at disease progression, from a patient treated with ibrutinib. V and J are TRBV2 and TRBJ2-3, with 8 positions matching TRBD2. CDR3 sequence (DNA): TGTGCCAGCCACATAGCGGGGAGAGCAGATACGCAGTATTTT. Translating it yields CASHIAGRADTQYF.